This note documents a single T cell receptor (beta chain) sequence. The data are from a study of cytomegalovirus exposure and HLA in healthy donors. Primers: 60 Vbeta forward and 13 Jbeta reverse. Clones were read by immunoSEQ multiplex PCR, and TCRdb kept only the in-frame ones, dropping some. Among about 110,000 clones, 78% were seen once, and the ten largest hold approximately 1.2%. Trimming took 2 bases from V and 2 from J, leaving 9 bases between them. The CDR3 consists of 13 residues. Per germline, CDR1 GTSNPN and CDR2 SVGIG (reference sequence). Sequences were obtained from PBMCs. This TCR came from a woman aged 30 to 39 in good health and CMV-seronegative. The rearrangement uses TRBV30 and TRBJ1-1; possible D gene TRBD1, 6 bases. CDR3 loop: CAWSRDTNTEAFF. Written as DNA, the CDR3 is TGTGCCTGGAGTCGGGACACAAACACTGAAGCTTTCTTT.